This TCR beta chain originates from a study of T cell responses to AZD1222 COVID-19 vaccine. Study results and caveats: Every sample of the repertoires postdated the peak T cell response.

Here immunoSEQ multiplex PCR was the method, and the copy in TCRdb shows in-frame clones only, minus some. The sample has 65,000 to 80,000 clones, over 85% seen once. In germline, CDR1 is SGHTA, CDR2 FQGNSA. CDR3 size: 11 residues. The V end lost 3 bases, the J end lost 2 bases, and 1 base lay between the germline ends. On this clone: Its antigen is not identified.

The V gene is TRBV7-2, the J gene TRBJ1-2; unclear D gene. This clonotype was obtained from an adult in good health. Source: peripheral blood, taken on day 0 of AZD1222 vaccination. The CDR3 here is CASSFNYGYTF. For the CDR3, the DNA is TGTGCCAGCAGCTTCAACTATGGCTACACCTTC.